This TCR beta chain was sequenced for a study of PD-L1 blockade in urothelial cancer. This CDR3 comprises 16 residues. Germline lookup yields CDR1 KGHSH and CDR2 LQKENI. Losses at the gene ends were 3 bases for V and 2 bases for J; bases not matched to a gene: 4. This clone showed up just a few times. The cohort comprised individuals with locally advanced or metastatic urothelial carcinoma. The protocol was immunoSEQ multiplex PCR, while the TCRdb copy is restricted to in-frame clones and leaves out a portion. The sample records around 40,000 clones, around 33% being singletons. V usage is TRBV18 and J usage is TRBJ2-1; 10 bases line up with TRBD2. The sequenced sample was tumor tissue, obtained before atezolizumab (anti-PD-L1) treatment. The receptor's source is a man aged 60 to 69 with urothelial cancer. CDR3: CASSPNSGRTYNEQFF. The CDR3 coding sequence is TGTGCCAGCTCACCGAATAGCGGGAGGACCTACAATGAGCAGTTCTTC.